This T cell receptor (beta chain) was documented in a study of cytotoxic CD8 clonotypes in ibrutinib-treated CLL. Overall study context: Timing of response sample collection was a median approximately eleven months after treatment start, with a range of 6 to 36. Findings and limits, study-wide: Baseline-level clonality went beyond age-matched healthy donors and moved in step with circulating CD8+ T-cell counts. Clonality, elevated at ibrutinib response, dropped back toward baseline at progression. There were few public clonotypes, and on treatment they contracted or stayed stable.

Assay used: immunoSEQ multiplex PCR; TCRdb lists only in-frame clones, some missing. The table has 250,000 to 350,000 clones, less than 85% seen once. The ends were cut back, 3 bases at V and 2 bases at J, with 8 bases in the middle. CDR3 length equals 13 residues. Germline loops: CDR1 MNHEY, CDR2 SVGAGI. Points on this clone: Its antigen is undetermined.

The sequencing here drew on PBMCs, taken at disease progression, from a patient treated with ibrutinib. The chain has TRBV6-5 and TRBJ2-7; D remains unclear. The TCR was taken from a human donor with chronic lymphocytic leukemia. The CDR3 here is CASSYTDAYEQYF. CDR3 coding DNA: TGTGCCAGCAGTTATACTGACGCCTACGAGCAGTACTTC.